This TCR beta chain was documented in a study of beta chain features in type 1 diabetes. Study-level information: Cells sorted and examined across all samples totaled roughly 98 million.

J lost 5 bases, V lost 5 bases, and 5 bases had no gene match. CDR1 is SGHAT, CDR2 FQDESV, per germline (reference sequence). The CDR3 contains 14 residues. It was via CD45RO/CCR7/CD25/CD127/CD95/CD27 that CD4+ naive, central memory, regulatory and stem cell-like memory cells were sorted. Each population that was sorted was more than 98% pure. Overall study findings and caveats: A potential PCR bias toward shorter templates would be equal in patient and control samples.

Of note for this clone: Its target is not known.

Expressed TCRB transcripts were sequenced after all isolated RNA was converted to cDNA. The method was immunoSEQ multiplex PCR; TCRdb's version includes in-frame clones alone and lacks a portion of them. The repertoire holds 130,000 to 150,000 clones, around 50% seen once, with under 0.45% in the top ten. This receptor was obtained from a man in his late teens or twenties in good health. This sequence joins TRBV11-1 and TRBJ2-5, with 10 bases identical to TRBD2. Sequenced input: Tregs from blood. CDR3 loop: CASSVLTSGETQYF. The CDR3 nucleotides are TGTGCCAGCAGCGTACTGACTAGCGGGGAGACCCAGTACTTC. The variable domain in full, with the rest retrieved from reference TRBV11-1 and TRBJ2-5, is EAEVAQSPRYKITEKSQAVAFWCDPISGHATLYWYRQILGQGPELLVQFQDESVVDDSQLPKDRFSAERLKGVDSTLKIQPAELGDSAMYLCASSVLTSGETQYFGPGTRLLVL.